This TCR beta chain comes out of a study of post-analysis software for immune sequencing data. Overall study findings and caveats: In patients, a few TRBV segments were more frequent than in controls, with TRBV5-6, TRBV5-1 and TRBV20-1 among them. There was significantly lower normalized Chao1 diversity in multiple sclerosis patients than in controls.

This clonotype showed up just a few times. Its antigen is unidentified. Unique molecular identifiers had been added to the TCR beta cDNA libraries. TCRdb recomputed calls from the PCR reads with MiXCR, one row per CDR3 protein. This table holds about 820,000 distinct CDR3 sequences, around 50% found once. CDR1 is SEHNR, CDR2 FQNEAQ, per germline (reference sequence). The ends lost 2 bases at V and 2 bases at J; junction bases unmatched: 4. This CDR3 is 15 amino acids long. The specimen was blood. This TCR came from a girl aged 10-17 years with multiple sclerosis. The chain uses TRBV7-9 and TRBJ2-3; 7 bases match TRBD2. CDR3 sequence: CASSLSAGVTDTQYF. CDR3 DNA: TGTGCCAGCAGCTTATCGGCGGGAGTCACAGATACGCAGTATTTT.